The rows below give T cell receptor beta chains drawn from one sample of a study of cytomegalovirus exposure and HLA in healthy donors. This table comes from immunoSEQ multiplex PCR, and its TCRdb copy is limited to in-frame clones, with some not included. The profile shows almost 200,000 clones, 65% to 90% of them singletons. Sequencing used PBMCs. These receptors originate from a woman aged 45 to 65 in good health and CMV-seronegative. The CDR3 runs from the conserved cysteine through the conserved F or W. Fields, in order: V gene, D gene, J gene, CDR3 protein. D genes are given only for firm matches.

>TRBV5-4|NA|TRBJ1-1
CASSLGGGTEAFF
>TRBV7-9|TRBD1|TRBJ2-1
CASSSTTGNVWNEQFF
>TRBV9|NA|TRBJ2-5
CASSSRGGETQYF
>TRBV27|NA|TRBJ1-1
CASSLQGGETEAFF
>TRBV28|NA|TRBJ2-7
CASSRSGIKVGEQYF
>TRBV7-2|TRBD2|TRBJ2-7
CASSFSGGGSEQYF
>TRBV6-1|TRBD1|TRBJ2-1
CASTGQGAYEQFF
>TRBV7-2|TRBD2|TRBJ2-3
CASSTTGTSKDTQYF
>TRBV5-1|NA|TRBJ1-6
CASSLARGGRDSPLHF
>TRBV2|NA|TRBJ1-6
CASRQNNSPLHF
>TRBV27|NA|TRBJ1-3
CASSFPPTGWKNRIRNTIYF
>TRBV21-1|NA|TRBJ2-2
CATPPGTGNTRELFF
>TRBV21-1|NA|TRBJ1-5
CASSTHNRVNQPQHF
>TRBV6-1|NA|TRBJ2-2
CASSGTGGTSGSFRFKLFF
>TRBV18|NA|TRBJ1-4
CASHDLREKLFF
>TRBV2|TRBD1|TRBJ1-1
CARAPGQGAEAFF
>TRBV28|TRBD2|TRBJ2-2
CASRQPGLDGTGELFF
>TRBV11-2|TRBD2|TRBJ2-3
CASSNPGLAGPTDTQYF
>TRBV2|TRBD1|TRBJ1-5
CASSAGTGGQPQHF
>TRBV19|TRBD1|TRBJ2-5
CASSIQGARGETQYF
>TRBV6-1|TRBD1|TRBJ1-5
CASSVRGQGNWGSNQPQHF
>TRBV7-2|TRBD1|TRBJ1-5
CASSFDRGSNQPQHF
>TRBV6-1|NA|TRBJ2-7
CASRDAWAGPYEQYF
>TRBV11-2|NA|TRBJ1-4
CASSLRGEKLFF
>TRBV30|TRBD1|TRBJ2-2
CAWTGTGYDTGELFF
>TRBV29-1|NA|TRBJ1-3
CSARTVGNTIYF
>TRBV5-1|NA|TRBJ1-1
CASSRLRGGDTEAFF
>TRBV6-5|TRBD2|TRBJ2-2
CASGGLAGGSGELFF
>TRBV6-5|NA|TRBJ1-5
CASSPGERNQPQHF
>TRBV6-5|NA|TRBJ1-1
CASSITGMGTEAFF
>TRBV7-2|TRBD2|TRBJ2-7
CASSPRGAYEQYF
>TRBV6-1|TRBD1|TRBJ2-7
CASSERGQVKTSYEQYF
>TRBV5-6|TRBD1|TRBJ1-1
CASSLGQGAWNTEAFF
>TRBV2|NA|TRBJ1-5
CASAPGGKGNQPQHF
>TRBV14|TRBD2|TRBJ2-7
CASSQTGLAGFYFPQYEQYF
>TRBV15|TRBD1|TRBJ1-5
CATGTVYSNQPQHF
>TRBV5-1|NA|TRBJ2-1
CASSPLELARLGNEQFF
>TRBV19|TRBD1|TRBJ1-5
CASSMDRVSNQPQHF
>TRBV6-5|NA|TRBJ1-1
CASSYRDSHTEAFF
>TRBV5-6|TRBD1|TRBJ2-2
CASSRTGPSIALFF
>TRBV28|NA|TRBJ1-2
CASSLGRGYIANYGYTF
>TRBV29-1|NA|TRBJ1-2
CSVEVQSTNYGYTF
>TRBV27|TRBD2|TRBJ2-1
CASSLLLGTSGSQNNEQFF
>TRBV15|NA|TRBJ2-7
CATSSDLASSAYEQYF
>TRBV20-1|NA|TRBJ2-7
CSASGYEQYF
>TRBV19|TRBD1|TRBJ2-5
CASSIATGPLGEQYF
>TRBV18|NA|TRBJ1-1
CASSPPRANTEAFF
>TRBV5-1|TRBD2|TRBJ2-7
CASSLRLAEAYEQYF
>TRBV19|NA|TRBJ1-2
CASSPAALNYGYTF